These 14 T cell receptor beta chains share one sample of origin, sequenced in a study of T cell responses to AZD1222 COVID-19 vaccine. Profiled with immunoSEQ multiplex PCR; TCRdb holds only in-frame clones, not every one. The data hold some 190,000 clones, with 88% observed a single time. Sample: peripheral blood, taken on day 0 of AZD1222 vaccination. The receptors were gathered from an adult in good health.

This chain uses TRBV5-1 with TRBJ1-4; 12 nucleotides line up with TRBD1. Trimming at V came to 6 bases and at J to 3 bases, leaving 21 bases not matched to a gene. Germline V gives CDR1 SGHRS, CDR2 YFSETQ. The CDR3 spans 21 residues. The CDR3 DNA reads TGCGCCAGCATAAAGGCTCCGTCGGGACAGGGGGCTCAAAGGGCTAATGAAAAACTGTTTTTT. The encoded protein is CASIKAPSGQGAQRANEKLFF.

The chain joins TRBV7-2 to TRBJ2-7, with 7 bases identical to TRBD2. Germline-derived CDR1 and CDR2 are SGHTA and FQGNSA. The V and J ends lost 3 bases and 1 base, in that order; junction bases with no gene match: 18. The CDR3 length is 19 residues. CDR3 amino acids: CASSLPAGISSGVSYEQYF. CDR3 nucleotides: TGTGCCAGCAGCTTGCCCGCGGGGATTTCCAGCGGGGTTTCCTACGAGCAGTACTTC.

The chain joins TRBV7-2 to TRBJ2-3; a possible D gene is TRBD2 (5 bases). The germline CDR1 and CDR2 sequences are SGHTA and FQGNSA. CDR3 length: 14 residues. Trimming stripped 6 bases from V and 2 bases from J, with 12 bases between. The CDR3 loop reads CASRDLRATDTQYF. CDR3 coding DNA: TGTGCCAGCAGGGACTTACGGGCCACAGATACGCAGTATTTT.

The rearrangement links TRBV27 to TRBJ1-4; D not resolved. The V gene's germline CDR1 is MNHEY and CDR2 SMNVEV (reference sequence). V lost 5 bases, J lost 2 bases, and 15 bases lay in between. CDR3 length: 16 amino acids. The chain's CDR3 is CASSPRSLTTNEKLFF. CDR3 in DNA: TGTGCCAGCAGTCCGCGGTCCCTCACGACTAATGAAAAACTGTTTTTT.

The CDR3 bases are TGTGCCAGCAACATACTAGCGGGGGGCTACAATGAGCAGTTCTTC. It translates to CASNILAGGYNEQFF. V and J are TRBV6-5 and TRBJ2-1, with TRBD2 matching 12 bases. The V gene's germline CDR1 is MNHEY and CDR2 SVGAGI. V gave up 7 bases and J gave up 3 bases; unmatched junction bases: 4. CDR3 length: 15 amino acids.

DNA for the CDR3: TGTGCCTGGAGCGCCGGGACGGGCGAAAAACTGTTTTTT. This encodes CAWSAGTGEKLFF. The genes are TRBV30 and TRBJ1-4; D is possibly TRBD1 (5 bases). Trimming removed 3 bases at V and 8 bases at J, with 13 bases between. CDR1 and CDR2 (germline): GTSNPN, SVGIG (reference sequence). This CDR3 contains 13 residues. The whole variable domain, remainder taken from reference TRBV30 and TRBJ1-4, is SQTIHQWPATLVQPVGSPLSLECTVEGTSNPNLYWYRQAAGRGLQLLFYSVGIGQISSEVPQNLSASRPQDRQFILSSKKLLLSDSGFYLCAWSAGTGEKLFFGSGTQLSVL.

The J gene is TRBJ2-1, the V gene TRBV25-1, with 7 nucleotides matching TRBD2. Per germline, CDR1 MGHDK and CDR2 SYGVNS. The V segment lost 2 bases and the J segment 0 bases; nucleotides outside the gene matches: 1. The CDR3 has 15 residues. CDR3 amino acids: CASSEGGGSYNEQFF. Written as DNA, the CDR3 is TGTGCCAGCAGTGAAGGGGGGGGCTCCTACAATGAGCAGTTCTTC.

The CDR3 region is CASSGLGDRGSSAPLHF. The CDR3 DNA sequence: TGTGCCAGCTCCGGATTGGGTGACAGGGGTTCGTCCGCACCCCTCCACTTT. This sequence joins TRBV2 and TRBJ1-6; 8 bases are a match to TRBD1. Germline lookup yields CDR1 SNHLY and CDR2 FYNNEI. V shed 8 bases and J 11 bases; nucleotides not matched to a gene: 20. The CDR3 is made up of 17 amino acids.

The chain combines TRBV2 with TRBJ2-7; D might be TRBD2 (5 bases). The CDR3 spans 12 residues. Deletions cut 8 bases from V and 4 bases from J, with 12 bases between. CDR1 is SNHLY and CDR2 is FYNNEI in the germline V gene. The CDR3 DNA is TGTGCCAGCTTACTTGGAGGATACGAGCAGTACTTC. The encoded protein is CASLLGGYEQYF.

Here the CDR3 reads CASSRDSLSGNTIYF. In DNA, the CDR3 is TGTGCCAGCAGTCGGGACAGCCTCTCTGGAAACACCATATATTTT. The V gene is TRBV6-2 or TRBV6-3, the J gene TRBJ1-3; 7 positions match TRBD1. Trimming cost V 5 bases and J 0 bases; bases outside gene matches: 4. Germline-derived CDR1 and CDR2 are MNHEY and SVGEGT. The CDR3 is made up of 15 amino acids.

The rearrangement uses TRBV7-2 and TRBJ2-1; 8 positions match TRBD1. Germline CDR1 reads SGHTA; CDR2 reads FQGNSA. The CDR3 has 14 amino acids. Unmatched junction bases numbered 7, after V lost 6 bases and J lost 6 bases. The CDR3 here is CASRPTGVANEQFF. The CDR3 region has the DNA TGTGCCAGCAGACCGACAGGGGTGGCCAATGAGCAGTTCTTC.

The rearrangement uses TRBV11-2 and TRBJ2-3, with 11 bases lining up with TRBD2. The CDR3 spans 18 residues. Trimming took 5 bases from V and 0 from J; bases not matched to a gene: 10. The germline gives CDR1 SGHAT, CDR2 FQNNGV. CDR3 DNA sequence: TGTGCCAGCAGCCTTAGGACTAGCGGGTTTACTAGCACAGATACGCAGTATTTT. It translates to CASSLRTSGFTSTDTQYF.

The rearrangement links TRBV19 to TRBJ1-6, with D hard to call. The germline V gene encodes CDR1 LNHDA and CDR2 SQIVND (reference sequence). V was trimmed by 3 bases and J by 8 bases, leaving 11 bases between them. The CDR3 sequence is 14 residues long. CDR3 DNA: TGTGCCAGTAGTATCCCAATCCCCGATTCACCCCTCCACTTT. This gives the protein CASSIPIPDSPLHF.

This chain uses TRBV27 with TRBJ2-7, with D perhaps TRBD1 (7 bases). Germline V gene sequence: CDR1 MNHEY, CDR2 SMNVEV (reference sequence). V gave up 8 bases and J gave up 2 bases, with 16 bases separating them. There are 14 residues in the CDR3. CDR3 nucleotides: TGTGCCAGCCGAGGGGGGACAGACCCCTACGAGCAGTACTTC. Protein product: CASRGGTDPYEQYF.